This paragraph reports one T cell receptor (beta chain). The CDR3 totals 17 residues. Authors' data handling: Nucleated cell number was recorded as an estimate derived from reference gene primer amplification. Sequenced by immunoSEQ multiplex PCR; TCRdb stores in-frame clones only, minus some. That table is the source of V, J and clone size, and D and trimming were worked out from the DNA. Of about 81,000 clones in the sample, 84% were seen once. The data are from a study of blood T cell repertoires in COVID-19. Sequenced sample: peripheral blood. The rearrangement uses TRBV21-1 and TRBJ2-1; the table's D call, TRBD2, has no DNA check behind it. TRBV21-1 is labeled a pseudogene. The receptor comes from a human donor in a cohort sampled during active COVID-19. CDR3 nucleotide sequence: TGTGCCAGCAGCGGCCGGACTAGCGGGGGGCTTGTCAATGAGCAGTTCTTC. It specifies CASSGRTSGGLVNEQFF.